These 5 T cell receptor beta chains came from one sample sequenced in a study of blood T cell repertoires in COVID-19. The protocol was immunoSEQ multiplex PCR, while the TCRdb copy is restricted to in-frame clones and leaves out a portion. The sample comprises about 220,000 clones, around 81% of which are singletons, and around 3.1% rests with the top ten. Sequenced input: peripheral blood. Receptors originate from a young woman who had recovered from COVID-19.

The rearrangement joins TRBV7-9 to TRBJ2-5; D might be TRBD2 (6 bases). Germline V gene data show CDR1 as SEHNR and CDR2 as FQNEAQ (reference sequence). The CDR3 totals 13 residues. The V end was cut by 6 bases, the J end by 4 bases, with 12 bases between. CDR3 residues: CASSRRERETQYF. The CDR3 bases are TGTGCCAGCAGTCGACGGGAGCGAGAGACCCAGTACTTC.

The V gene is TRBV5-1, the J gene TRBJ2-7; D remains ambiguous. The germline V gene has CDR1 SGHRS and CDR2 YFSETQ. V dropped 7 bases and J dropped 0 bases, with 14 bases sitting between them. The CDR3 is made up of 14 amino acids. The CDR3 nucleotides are TGCGCCAGCCGCAAGAGCGCGAGCTCCTACGAGCAGTACTTC. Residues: CASRKSASSYEQYF.

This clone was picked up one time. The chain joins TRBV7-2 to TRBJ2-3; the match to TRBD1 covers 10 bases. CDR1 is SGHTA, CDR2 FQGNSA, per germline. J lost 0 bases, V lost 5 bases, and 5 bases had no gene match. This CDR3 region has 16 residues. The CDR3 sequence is CASSPWTGGSTDTQYF. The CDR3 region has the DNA TGTGCCAGCAGCCCGTGGACAGGGGGGAGCACAGATACGCAGTATTTT.

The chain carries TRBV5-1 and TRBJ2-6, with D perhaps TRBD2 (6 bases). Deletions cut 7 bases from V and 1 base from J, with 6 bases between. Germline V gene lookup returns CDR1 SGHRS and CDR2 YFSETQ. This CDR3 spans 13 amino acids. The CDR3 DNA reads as TGCGCCAGCGGGGGGTCTGGGGCCAACGTCCTGACTTTC. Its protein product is CASGGSGANVLTF.

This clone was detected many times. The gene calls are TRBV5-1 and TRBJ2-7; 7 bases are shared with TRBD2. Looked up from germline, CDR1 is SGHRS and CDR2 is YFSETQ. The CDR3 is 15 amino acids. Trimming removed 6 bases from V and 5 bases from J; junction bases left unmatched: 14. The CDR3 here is CASTSRASGFHEQYF. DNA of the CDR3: TGCGCCAGCACATCCCGCGCTAGCGGCTTCCACGAGCAGTACTTC. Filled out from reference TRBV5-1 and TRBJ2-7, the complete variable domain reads KAGVTQTPRYLIKTRGQQVTLSCSPISGHRSVSWYQQTPGQGLQFLFEYFSETQRNKGNFPGRFSGRQFSNSRSEMNVSTLELGDSALYLCASTSRASGFHEQYFGPGTRLTVT.